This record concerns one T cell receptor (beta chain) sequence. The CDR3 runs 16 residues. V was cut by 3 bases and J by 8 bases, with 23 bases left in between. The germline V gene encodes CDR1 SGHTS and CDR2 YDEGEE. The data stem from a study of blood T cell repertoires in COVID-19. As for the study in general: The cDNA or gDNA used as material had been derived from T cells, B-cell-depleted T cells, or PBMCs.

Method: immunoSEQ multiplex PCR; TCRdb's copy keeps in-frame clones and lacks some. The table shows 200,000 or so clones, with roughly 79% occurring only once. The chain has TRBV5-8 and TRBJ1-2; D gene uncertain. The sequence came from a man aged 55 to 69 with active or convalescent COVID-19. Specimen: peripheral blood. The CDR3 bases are TGTGCCAGCAGCTATTTCCGTAGACACCTCGTGTACGGCTACACCTTC. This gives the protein CASSYFRRHLVYGYTF.